This T cell receptor (beta chain) was recovered during a study of radiotherapy plus CTLA-4 blockade in lung cancer. Study-wide background: Disease control was present in 30% to 40% of patients, and objective responses in 18%. Study findings and constraints: Early clonal dynamics of blood T cells, together with interferon-beta, were reported as the best response predictor. Radiotherapy was combined with ipilimumab, and tumor-derived TCR clones then expanded in blood.

To note about this clone: As yet, its antigen is unknown.

The CDR3 spans 14 residues. Germline V gene lookup returns CDR1 MRHNA and CDR2 SNTAGT. Trimming removed 5 bases at V and 4 bases at J, with 13 bases between. With ipilimumab providing CTLA-4 blockade, focal radiation was administered to patients who had chemo-refractory metastatic non-small-cell lung cancer. Profiling relied on immunoSEQ multiplex PCR, and the TCRdb table lists in-frame clones only, not all of them. This table holds 30,000 to 35,000 clones, roughly 70% found once. The receptor comes from a human donor with non-small cell lung cancer who had stable disease on radiotherapy plus ipilimumab. This chain uses TRBV6-4 with TRBJ2-3; possible D gene TRBD2, 5 bases. The sample was peripheral blood, taken from a patient treated with radiotherapy plus ipilimumab. CDR3 sequence: CASSKGESPDTQYF. The DNA for the CDR3 is TGTGCCAGCAGTAAGGGAGAGAGTCCAGATACGCAGTATTTT.